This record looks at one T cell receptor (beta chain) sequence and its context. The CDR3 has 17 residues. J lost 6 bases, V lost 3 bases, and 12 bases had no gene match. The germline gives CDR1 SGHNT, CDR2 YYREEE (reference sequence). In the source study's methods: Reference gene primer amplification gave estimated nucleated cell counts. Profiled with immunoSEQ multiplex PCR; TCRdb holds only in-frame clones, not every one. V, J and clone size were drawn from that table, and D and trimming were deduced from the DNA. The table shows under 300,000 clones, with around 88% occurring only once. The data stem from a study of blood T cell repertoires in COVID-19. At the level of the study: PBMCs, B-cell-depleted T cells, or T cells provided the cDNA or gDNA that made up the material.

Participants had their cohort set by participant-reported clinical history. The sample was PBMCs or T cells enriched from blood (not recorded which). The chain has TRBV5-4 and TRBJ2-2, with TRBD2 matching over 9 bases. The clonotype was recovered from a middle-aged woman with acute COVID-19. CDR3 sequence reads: CASSSGVGSGSPGELFF. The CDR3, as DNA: TGTGCCAGCAGCTCAGGCGTGGGTAGCGGGAGTCCCGGGGAGCTGTTTTTT.